Below, 6 T cell receptor beta chains from the same sample are listed, as sequenced in a study of preoperative IRX-2 immunotherapy in early breast cancer. The assay was immunoSEQ multiplex PCR, and TCRdb's table has in-frame clones only and misses some. This table holds roughly 3,200 clones, roughly 80% found once. The sample's treatment: preoperative locoregional IRX-2 cytokine immunotherapy. The specimen was tumor tissue, collected after IRX-2 immunotherapy. These receptors originate from a human donor with breast cancer.

This chain connects TRBV28 to TRBJ2-7; D uncertain. V was cut by 4 bases and J by 1 base, with 11 bases left in between. The CDR3 spans 14 residues. Germline values: CDR1 MDHEN, CDR2 SYDVKM. The CDR3 spells CASSSLMGSYEQYF. CDR3 in DNA: TGTGCCAGCAGTTCGCTCATGGGGTCCTACGAGCAGTACTTC.

The chain carries TRBV6-8 and TRBJ1-4; D is ambiguous. This CDR3 region has 13 residues. The V end lost 5 bases, the J end lost 5 bases, and 9 bases lay between the germline ends. Germline V gives CDR1 MNHGY, CDR2 SAAAGT. The CDR3 DNA follows: TGTGCCAGCAGTACCCTCTACAATGAAAAACTGTTTTTT. Translation gives CASSTLYNEKLFF.

The V call is TRBV19, the J call TRBJ1-1; unclear D gene. This CDR3 is built from 13 residues. Germline V gene lookup returns CDR1 LNHDA and CDR2 SQIVND (reference sequence). The V and J ends lost 6 bases and 5 bases respectively, with 13 bases between them. The CDR3 bases are TGTGCCAGTAGGCAGACGGGGTCTACTGAAGCTTTCTTT. It encodes CASRQTGSTEAFF.

The CDR3 reads CASSLGLSAGENIQYF. DNA of the CDR3: TGTGCCAGCAGCTTGGGATTATCTGCGGGGGAAAACATTCAGTACTTC. The genes are TRBV11-3 and TRBJ2-4; 7 bases match TRBD2. CDR1 and CDR2 (germline): SGHNT, YENEEA. The CDR3 contains 16 residues. With V trimmed by 3 bases and J by 5 bases, 10 bases remained unmatched.

The chain has TRBV11-3 and TRBJ1-2; 8 bases align to TRBD1. In germline, CDR1 is SGHNT, CDR2 YENEEA. V lost 5 bases to trimming and J lost 2 bases; unmatched junction nucleotides: 4. This CDR3 has 14 residues. CDR3 sequence: CASSPRTGNYGYTF. In DNA form, the CDR3 reads TGTGCCAGCAGCCCCCGGACAGGGAACTATGGCTACACCTTC.

The rearrangement uses TRBV18 and TRBJ2-1; maybe TRBD2 (5 bases). Germline V gene sequence: CDR1 KGHSH, CDR2 LQKENI. The CDR3 contains 15 residues. V was cut by 3 bases and J by 0 bases, with 9 bases left in between. The CDR3 is CASSPLGSSYNEQFF. The CDR3 DNA follows: TGTGCCAGCTCACCTTTGGGGAGCTCCTACAATGAGCAGTTCTTC. The entire variable domain, with the rest obtained from reference TRBV18 and TRBJ2-1, is as follows: NAGVMQNPRHLVRRRGQEARLRCSPMKGHSHVYWYRQLPEEGLKFMVYLQKENIIDESGMPKERFSAEFPKEGPSILRIQQVVRGDSAAYFCASSPLGSSYNEQFFGPGTRLTVL.